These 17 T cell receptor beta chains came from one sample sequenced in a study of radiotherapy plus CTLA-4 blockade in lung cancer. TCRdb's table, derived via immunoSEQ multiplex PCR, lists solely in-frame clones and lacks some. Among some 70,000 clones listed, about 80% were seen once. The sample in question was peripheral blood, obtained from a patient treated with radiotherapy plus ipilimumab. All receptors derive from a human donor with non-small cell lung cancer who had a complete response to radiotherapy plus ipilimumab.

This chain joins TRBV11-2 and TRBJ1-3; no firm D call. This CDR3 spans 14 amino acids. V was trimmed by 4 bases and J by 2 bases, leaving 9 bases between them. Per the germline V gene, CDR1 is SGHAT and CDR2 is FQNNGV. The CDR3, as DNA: TGTGCCAGCAGCTCCTGGACGGCTGGAAACACCATATATTTT. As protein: CASSSWTAGNTIYF. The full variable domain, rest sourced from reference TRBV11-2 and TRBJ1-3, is EAGVAQSPRYKIIEKRQSVAFWCNPISGHATLYWYQQILGQGPKLLIQFQNNGVVDDSQLPKDRFSAERLKGVDSTLKIQPAKLEDSAVYLCASSSWTAGNTIYFGEGSWLTVV.

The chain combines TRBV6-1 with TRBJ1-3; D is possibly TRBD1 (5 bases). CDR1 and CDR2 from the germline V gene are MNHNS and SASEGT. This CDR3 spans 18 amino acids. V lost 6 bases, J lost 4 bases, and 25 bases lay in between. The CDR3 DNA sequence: TGTGCCAGCAGGGAACCCCTTTTCAGGGAAGTATCAGGAAACACCATATATTTT. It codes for CASREPLFREVSGNTIYF.

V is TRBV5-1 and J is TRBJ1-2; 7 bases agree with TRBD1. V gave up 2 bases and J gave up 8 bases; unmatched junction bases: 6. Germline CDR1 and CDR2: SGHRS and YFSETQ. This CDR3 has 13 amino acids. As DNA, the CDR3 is TGCGCCAGCAGCTTCGACAGGGTAGAGGGCTACACCTTC. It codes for CASSFDRVEGYTF.

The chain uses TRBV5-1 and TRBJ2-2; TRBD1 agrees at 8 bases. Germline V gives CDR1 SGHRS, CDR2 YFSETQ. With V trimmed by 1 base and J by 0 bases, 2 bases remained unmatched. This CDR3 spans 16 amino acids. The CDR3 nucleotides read TGCGCCAGCAGCTTGCAGACAGGGGCGAACACCGGGGAGCTGTTTTTT. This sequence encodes CASSLQTGANTGELFF.

Here the CDR3 reads CASSLEDRGNEKLFF. In DNA, the CDR3 is TGTGCCAGCAGCTTAGAGGACAGGGGAAATGAAAAACTGTTTTTT. The chain couples TRBV11-2 to TRBJ1-4, with 9 nucleotides matching TRBD1. V shed 0 bases and J 5 bases; nucleotides not matched to a gene: 1. The CDR3 is 15 amino acids. Germline CDR1 SGHAT, CDR2 FQNNGV.

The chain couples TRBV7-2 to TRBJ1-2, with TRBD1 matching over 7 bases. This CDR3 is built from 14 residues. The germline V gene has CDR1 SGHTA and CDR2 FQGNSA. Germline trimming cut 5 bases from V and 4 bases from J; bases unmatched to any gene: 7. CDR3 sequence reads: CASSPRQGGYGYTF. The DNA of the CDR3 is TGTGCCAGCAGCCCCAGACAGGGAGGCTATGGCTACACCTTC.

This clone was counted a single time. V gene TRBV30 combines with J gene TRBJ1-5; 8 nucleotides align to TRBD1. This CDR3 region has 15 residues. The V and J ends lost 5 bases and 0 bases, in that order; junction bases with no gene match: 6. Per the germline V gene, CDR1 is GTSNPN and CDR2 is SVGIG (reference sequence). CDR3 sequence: CAWSRGHYSNQPQHF. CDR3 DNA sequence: TGTGCCTGGTCCAGGGGGCACTATAGCAATCAGCCCCAGCATTTT.

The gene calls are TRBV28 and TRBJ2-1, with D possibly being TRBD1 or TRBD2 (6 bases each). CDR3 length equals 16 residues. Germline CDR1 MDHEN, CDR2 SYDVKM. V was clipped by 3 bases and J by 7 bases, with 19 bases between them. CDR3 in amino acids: CASSFGGRSRVNEQFF. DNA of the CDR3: TGTGCCAGCAGTTTCGGGGGCCGCTCCAGAGTAAATGAGCAGTTCTTC.

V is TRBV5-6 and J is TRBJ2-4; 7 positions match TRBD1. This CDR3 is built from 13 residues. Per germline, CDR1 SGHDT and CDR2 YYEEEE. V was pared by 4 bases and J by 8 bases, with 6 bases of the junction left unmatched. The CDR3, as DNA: TGTGCCAGCAGCCCGGACAGGTCCCACATTCAGTACTTC. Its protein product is CASSPDRSHIQYF.

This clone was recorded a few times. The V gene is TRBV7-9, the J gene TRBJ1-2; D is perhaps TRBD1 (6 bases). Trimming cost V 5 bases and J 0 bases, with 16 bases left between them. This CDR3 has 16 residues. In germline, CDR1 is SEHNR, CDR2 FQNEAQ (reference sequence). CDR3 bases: TGTGCCAGCAGCCGACACAGGGAGCCCACTAACTATGGCTACACCTTC. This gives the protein CASSRHREPTNYGYTF.

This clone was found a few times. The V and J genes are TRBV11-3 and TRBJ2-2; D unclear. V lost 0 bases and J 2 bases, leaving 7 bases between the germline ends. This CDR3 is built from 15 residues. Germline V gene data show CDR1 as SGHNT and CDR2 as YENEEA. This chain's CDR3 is CASSLDQGNTGELFF. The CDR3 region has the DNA TGTGCCAGCAGCTTAGATCAAGGAAACACCGGGGAGCTGTTTTTT.

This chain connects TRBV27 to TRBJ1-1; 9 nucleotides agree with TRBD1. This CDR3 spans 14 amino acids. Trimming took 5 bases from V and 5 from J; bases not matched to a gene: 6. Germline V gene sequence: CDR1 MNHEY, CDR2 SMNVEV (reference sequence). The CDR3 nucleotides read TGTGCCAGCAGTCTCCGGGACAGGGAGACTGAAGCTTTCTTT. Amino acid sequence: CASSLRDRETEAFF.

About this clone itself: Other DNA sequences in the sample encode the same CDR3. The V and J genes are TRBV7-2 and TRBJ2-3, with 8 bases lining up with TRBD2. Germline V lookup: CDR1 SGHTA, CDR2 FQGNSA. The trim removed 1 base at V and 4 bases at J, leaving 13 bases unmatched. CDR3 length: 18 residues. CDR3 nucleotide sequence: TGTGCCAGCAGCTTAGGTCTTTGGGGGGCCGGGGGGGCAGATACGCAGTATTTT. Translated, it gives CASSLGLWGAGGADTQYF.

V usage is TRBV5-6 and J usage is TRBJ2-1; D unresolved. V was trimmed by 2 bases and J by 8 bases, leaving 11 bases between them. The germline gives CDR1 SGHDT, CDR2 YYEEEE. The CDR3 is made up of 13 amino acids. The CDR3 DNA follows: TGTGCCAGCAGCTTAGGCAATGGTTATGAGCAGTTCTTC. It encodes CASSLGNGYEQFF.

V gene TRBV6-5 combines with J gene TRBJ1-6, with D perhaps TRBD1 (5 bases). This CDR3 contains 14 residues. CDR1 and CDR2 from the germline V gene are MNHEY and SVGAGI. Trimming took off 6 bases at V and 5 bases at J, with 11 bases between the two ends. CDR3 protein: CASSRGPDNSPLHF. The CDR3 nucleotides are TGTGCCAGCAGCCGGGGACCGGATAATTCACCCCTCCACTTT.

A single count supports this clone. In DNA, the CDR3 is TGCGCCAGCAGCCTCGACAGCGCCGATGAAAAACTGTTTTTT. Its protein is CASSLDSADEKLFF. The chain carries TRBV5-1 and TRBJ1-4, with D perhaps matching TRBD1 (5 bases). Germline CDR1 is SGHRS and CDR2 is YFSETQ. The V end was cut by 4 bases, the J end by 6 bases, with 13 bases between. CDR3 length: 14 amino acids.

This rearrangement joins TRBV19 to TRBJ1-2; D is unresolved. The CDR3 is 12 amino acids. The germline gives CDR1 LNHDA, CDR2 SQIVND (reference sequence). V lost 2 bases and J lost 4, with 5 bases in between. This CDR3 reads CASSILSYGYTF. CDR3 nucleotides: TGTGCCAGTAGTATACTCAGCTATGGCTACACCTTC.